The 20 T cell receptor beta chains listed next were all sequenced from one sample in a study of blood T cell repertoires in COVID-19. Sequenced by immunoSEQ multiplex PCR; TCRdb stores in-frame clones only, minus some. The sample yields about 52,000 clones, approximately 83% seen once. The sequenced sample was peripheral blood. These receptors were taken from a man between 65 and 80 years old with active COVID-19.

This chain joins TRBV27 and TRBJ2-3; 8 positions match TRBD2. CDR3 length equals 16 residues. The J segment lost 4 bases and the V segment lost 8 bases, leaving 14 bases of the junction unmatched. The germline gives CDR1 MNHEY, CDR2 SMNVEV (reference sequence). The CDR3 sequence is CASRVAGLVMADTQYF. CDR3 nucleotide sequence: TGTGCCAGCCGGGTCGCGGGACTAGTGATGGCAGATACGCAGTATTTT.

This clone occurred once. In nucleotides, the CDR3 is TGTGCCAGCAGCTACGAGGGCAGAAGAACCTCCTACGAGCAGTACTTC. This gives the protein CASSYEGRRTSYEQYF. The chain has TRBV5-6 and TRBJ2-7; tentatively, D is TRBD2 (5 bases). The CDR3 contains 16 residues. The ends were cut back, 3 bases at V and 0 bases at J, with 16 bases in the middle. Per the germline V gene, CDR1 is SGHDT and CDR2 is YYEEEE.

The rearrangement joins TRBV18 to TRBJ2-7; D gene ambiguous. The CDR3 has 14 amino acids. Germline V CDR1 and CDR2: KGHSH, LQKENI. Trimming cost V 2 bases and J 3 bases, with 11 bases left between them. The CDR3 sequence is CASSPEYGYYEQYF. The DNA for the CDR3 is TGTGCCAGCTCACCAGAGTACGGGTACTACGAGCAGTACTTC.

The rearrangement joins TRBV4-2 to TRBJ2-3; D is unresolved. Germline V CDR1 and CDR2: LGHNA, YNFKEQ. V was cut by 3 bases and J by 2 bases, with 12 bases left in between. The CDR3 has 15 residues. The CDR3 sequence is CASSQHDSATDTQYF. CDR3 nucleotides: TGTGCCAGCAGCCAGCATGACTCAGCCACAGATACGCAGTATTTT.

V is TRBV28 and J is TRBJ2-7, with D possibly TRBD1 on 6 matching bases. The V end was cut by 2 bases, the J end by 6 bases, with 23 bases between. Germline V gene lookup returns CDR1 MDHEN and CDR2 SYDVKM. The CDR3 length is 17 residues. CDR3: CASSLGGQGSLIREQYF. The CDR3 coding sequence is TGTGCCAGCAGTTTAGGTGGTCAGGGGTCCCTTATCCGCGAGCAGTACTTC.

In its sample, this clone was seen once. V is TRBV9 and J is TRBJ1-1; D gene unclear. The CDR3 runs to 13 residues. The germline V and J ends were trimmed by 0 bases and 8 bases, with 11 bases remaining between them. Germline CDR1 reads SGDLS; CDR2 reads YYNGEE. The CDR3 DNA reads TGTGCCAGCAGCGTAGGAGGGTCCGGAGAAGCTTTCTTT. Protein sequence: CASSVGGSGEAFF.

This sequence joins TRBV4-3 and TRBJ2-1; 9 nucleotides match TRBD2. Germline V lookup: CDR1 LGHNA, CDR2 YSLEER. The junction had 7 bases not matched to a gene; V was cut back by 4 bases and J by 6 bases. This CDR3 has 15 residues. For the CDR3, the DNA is TGCGCCAGCAGCCCGTCGCGGGGGGGCCCCAATGAGCAGTTCTTC. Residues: CASSPSRGGPNEQFF.

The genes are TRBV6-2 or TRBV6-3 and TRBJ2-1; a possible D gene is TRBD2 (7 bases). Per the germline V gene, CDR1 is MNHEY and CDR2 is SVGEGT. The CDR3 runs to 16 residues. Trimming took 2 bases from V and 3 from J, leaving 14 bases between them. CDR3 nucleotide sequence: TGTGCCAGCAGTTACGGGGGGGCGCGATACTACAATGAGCAGTTCTTC. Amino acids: CASSYGGARYYNEQFF.

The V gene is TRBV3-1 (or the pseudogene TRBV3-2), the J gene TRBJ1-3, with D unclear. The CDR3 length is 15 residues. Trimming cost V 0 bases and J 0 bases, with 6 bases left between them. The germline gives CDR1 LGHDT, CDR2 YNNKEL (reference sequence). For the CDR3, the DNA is TGTGCCAGCAGCCAAGACACATCCTCTGGAAACACCATATATTTT. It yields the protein CASSQDTSSGNTIYF.

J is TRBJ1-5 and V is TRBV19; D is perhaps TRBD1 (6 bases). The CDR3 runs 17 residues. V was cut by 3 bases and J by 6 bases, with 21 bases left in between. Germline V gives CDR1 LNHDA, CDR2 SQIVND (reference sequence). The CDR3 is CASSIMGAILPAQPQHF. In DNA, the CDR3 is TGTGCCAGTAGTATTATGGGGGCTATCCTACCCGCTCAGCCCCAGCATTTT.

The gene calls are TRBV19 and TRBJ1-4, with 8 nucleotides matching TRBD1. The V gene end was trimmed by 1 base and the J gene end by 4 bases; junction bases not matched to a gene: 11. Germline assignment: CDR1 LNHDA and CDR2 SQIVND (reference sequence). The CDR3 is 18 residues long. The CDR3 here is CASSIGPRRDRFNEKLFF. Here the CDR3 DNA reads TGTGCCAGTAGTATAGGTCCGCGCCGGGACAGGTTTAATGAAAAACTGTTTTTT.

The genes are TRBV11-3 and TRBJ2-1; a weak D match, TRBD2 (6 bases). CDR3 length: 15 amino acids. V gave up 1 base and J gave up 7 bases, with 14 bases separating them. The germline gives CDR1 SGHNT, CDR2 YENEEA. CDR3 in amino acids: CASSLGAGSMNEQFF. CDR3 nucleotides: TGTGCCAGCAGCTTAGGTGCGGGGAGCATGAATGAGCAGTTCTTC.

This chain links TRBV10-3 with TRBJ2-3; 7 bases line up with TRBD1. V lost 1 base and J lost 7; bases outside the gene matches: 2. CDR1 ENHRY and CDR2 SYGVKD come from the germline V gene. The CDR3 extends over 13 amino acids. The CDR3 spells CAISEYRGNTQYF. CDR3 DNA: TGTGCCATCAGTGAGTACAGGGGTAATACGCAGTATTTT.

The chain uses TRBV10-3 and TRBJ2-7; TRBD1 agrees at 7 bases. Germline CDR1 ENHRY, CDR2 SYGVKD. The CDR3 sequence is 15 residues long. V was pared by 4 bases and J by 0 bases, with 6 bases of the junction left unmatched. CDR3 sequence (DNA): TGTGCCATCAGTGGAGGACAGGCCGTCTCCTACGAGCAGTACTTC. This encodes CAISGGQAVSYEQYF.

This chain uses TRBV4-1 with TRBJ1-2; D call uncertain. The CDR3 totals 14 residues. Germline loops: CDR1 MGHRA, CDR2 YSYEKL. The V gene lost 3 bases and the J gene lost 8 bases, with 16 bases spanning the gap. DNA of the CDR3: TGCGCCAGCAGCCACGGACTCACAACTATGGGCTACACCTTC. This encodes CASSHGLTTMGYTF.

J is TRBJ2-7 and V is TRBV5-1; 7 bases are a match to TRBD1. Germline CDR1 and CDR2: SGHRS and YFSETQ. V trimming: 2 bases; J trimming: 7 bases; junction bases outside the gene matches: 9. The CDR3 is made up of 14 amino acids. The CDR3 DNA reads TGCGCCAGCAGCTTAACAGGGGATGGTGAGGAGCAGTACTTC. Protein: CASSLTGDGEEQYF.

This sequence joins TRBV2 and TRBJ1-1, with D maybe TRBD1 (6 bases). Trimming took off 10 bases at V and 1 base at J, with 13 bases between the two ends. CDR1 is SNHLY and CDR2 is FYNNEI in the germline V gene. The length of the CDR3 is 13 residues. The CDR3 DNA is TGTGCCACCCAGGGGCCAAGGAACACTGAAGCTTTCTTT. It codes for CATQGPRNTEAFF.

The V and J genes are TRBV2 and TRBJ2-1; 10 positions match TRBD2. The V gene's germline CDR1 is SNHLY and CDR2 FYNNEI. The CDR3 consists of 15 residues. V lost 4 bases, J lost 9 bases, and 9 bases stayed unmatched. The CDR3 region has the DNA TGTGCCAGCAGTGGGAGCGGGGGGGCTTCAAGTGAGCAGTTCTTC. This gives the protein CASSGSGGASSEQFF.

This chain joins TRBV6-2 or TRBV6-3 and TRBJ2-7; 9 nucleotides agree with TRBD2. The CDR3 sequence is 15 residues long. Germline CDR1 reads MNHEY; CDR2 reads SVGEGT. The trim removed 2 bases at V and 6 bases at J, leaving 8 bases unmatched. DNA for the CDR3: TGTGCCAGCAGTTACGGATTAGCGGGGGCTCTCGAGCAGTACTTC. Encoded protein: CASSYGLAGALEQYF.

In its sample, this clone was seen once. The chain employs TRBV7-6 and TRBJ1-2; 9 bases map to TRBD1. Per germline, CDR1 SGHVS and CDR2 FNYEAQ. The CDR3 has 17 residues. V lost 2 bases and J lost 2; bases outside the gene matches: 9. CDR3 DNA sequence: TGTGCCAGCAGCTTACGCTATACCGGGACAGGGAACTATGGCTACACCTTC. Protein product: CASSLRYTGTGNYGYTF.